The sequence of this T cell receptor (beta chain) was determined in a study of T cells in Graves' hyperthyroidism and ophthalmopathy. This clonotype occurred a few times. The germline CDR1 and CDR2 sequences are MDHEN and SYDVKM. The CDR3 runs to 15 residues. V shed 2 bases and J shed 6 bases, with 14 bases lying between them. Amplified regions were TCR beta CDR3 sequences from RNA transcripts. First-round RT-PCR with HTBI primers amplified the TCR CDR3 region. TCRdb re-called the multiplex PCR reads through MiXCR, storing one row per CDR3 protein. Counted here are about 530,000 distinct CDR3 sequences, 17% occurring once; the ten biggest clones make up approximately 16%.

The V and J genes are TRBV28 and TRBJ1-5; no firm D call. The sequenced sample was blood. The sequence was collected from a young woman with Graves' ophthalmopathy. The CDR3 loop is CASSLPSGLGQPQHF. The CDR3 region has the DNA TGTGCCAGCAGTTTACCCTCGGGGTTGGGTCAGCCCCAGCATTTT. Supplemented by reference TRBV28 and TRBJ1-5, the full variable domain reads DVKVTQSSRYLVKRTGEKVFLECVQDMDHENMFWYRQDPGLGLRLIYFSYDVKMKEKGDIPEGYSVSREKKERFSLILESASTNQTSMYLCASSLPSGLGQPQHFGDGTRLSIL.